This T cell receptor beta chain was documented in a study of blood T cell repertoires in COVID-19 (TCRdb year 2020). Background on the whole study: The collaborator samples originated in the United States, Italy and Spain and spanned the acute and convalescent phases of COVID-19. The samples were drawn from the first 160 participants of the ongoing ImmuneRACE study and from under 1,500 subjects provided by 6 global collaborators. Where available, HLA class I and class II types were taken from metadata supplied by the sample provider and were not determined by assay-based typing. The repertoires were released in a freely available public database intended as a resource for research on the immune response to SARS-CoV-2. The material from the prospective study consisted of cDNA or gDNA derived from T cells, B-cell-depleted T cells, or PBMCs. Sample metadata almost always included a de-identified subject ID, COVID-19 status, age in years and sex. The dataset comprised deeply sampled blood TCRbeta repertoires from subjects exposed to, actively infected with, or recovered from COVID-19. General study outcomes and caveats: How much clinical and demographic metadata was included differed by source and by participant, and the metadata was provided uncurated.

The germline V gene specifies SGDLS as CDR1 and YYNGEE as CDR2. Germline trimming amounts to 4 bases on V and 6 bases on J, with 2 as the count of junction bases outside the gene matches. The CDR3 runs 13 amino acids, cysteine and phenylalanine included. The kept DNA is CDR3 alone, 39 bases in frame from the first base. As concerns this clone: Its antigen is still unknown. No base-level quality is on record; no much larger clone is a single base apart.

TCRbeta CDR3 regions were amplified from genomic DNA using the immunoSEQ Assay, a bias-controlled multiplex PCR. On the authors' methods: The number of nucleated cells in each sample was estimated by amplification of reference gene primers within the assay. To quantify the absolute abundance of each unique TCRbeta CDR3 rearrangement, sequence reads were collapsed and filtered. Productive Simpson clonality was computed per sample as the square root of Simpson's diversity index over productive rearrangements. Sourced from immuneACCESS, this table was stored by TCRdb with only in-frame sequences that have V and J called. A share of the clones is absent; for the studies checked, an unresolved V gene accounts for under half, and the remainder has no known explanation. V, J and clone size were drawn from that table, and D and trimming were deduced from the DNA. For this sample there are over 85,000 clones; approximately 83% appear just once. The ten largest clones represent 3.8% of the sample.

Collaborating institutions collected whole blood in K2EDTA tubes following their own protocols. Collaborator samples were shipped for TCRbeta analysis as frozen whole blood, isolated PBMCs, or DNA extracted from either sample type. The sequenced sample was peripheral blood. Recombination connected TRBV9 to TRBJ2-2; 8 of the junction bases match TRBD2. The receptor was isolated from a man aged 60 to 69 with acute or convalescent COVID-19. The CDR3 sequence is CASSPGGPGELFF. The DNA sequence is TGTGCCAGCAGCCCGGGGGGGCCCGGGGAGCTGTTTTTT.